These 16 T cell receptor beta chains came from one sample sequenced in a study of cytomegalovirus exposure and HLA in healthy donors. PCR involved 60 Vbeta and 13 Jbeta primers. This table comes from immunoSEQ multiplex PCR, and its TCRdb copy is limited to in-frame clones, with some not included. The repertoire includes over 130,000 clones, more than 75% of them detected once, and 2.4% sits in the top ten. The specimen sequenced was PBMCs. The receptors were gathered from a middle-aged man in good health and CMV-seronegative.

V usage is TRBV6-1 and J usage is TRBJ1-2, with 10 bases aligning to TRBD1. In germline, CDR1 is MNHNS, CDR2 SASEGT. Germline trimming cut 0 bases from V and 3 bases from J; bases unmatched to any gene: 7. The CDR3 runs to 17 residues. The chain's CDR3 is CASSEADRGLWDYGYTF. The CDR3 DNA follows: TGTGCCAGCAGTGAAGCCGACAGGGGGCTCTGGGACTATGGCTACACCTTC.

This chain links TRBV6-5 with TRBJ2-3, with 14 bases lining up with TRBD2. This CDR3 region has 15 residues. Losses at the gene ends were 7 bases for V and 6 bases for J; bases not matched to a gene: 6. The germline CDR1 and CDR2 sequences are MNHEY and SVGAGI. The CDR3 here is CASIGTSGGADTQYF. DNA for the CDR3: TGTGCCAGCATCGGGACTAGCGGGGGCGCCGATACGCAGTATTTT.

This clone was recorded only once. V gene TRBV19 combines with J gene TRBJ2-7, with TRBD1 as a possible D gene (6 bases). Germline assignment: CDR1 LNHDA and CDR2 SQIVND (reference sequence). This CDR3 comprises 14 residues. V was trimmed by 3 bases and J by 4 bases, leaving 13 bases between them. CDR3 residues: CASSISSDSYEQYF. CDR3 in DNA: TGTGCCAGTAGTATCTCCTCGGACAGTTACGAGCAGTACTTC.

J is TRBJ2-6 and V is TRBV6-1; D is unclear. This CDR3 has 16 residues. With 1 base removed from V and 4 bases from J, the gap between germline ends came to 11 bases. Germline V lookup: CDR1 MNHNS, CDR2 SASEGT. The CDR3 bases are TGTGCCAGCAGTGAAGTACCTAGTTGGGGGGCCAACGTCCTGACTTTC. It yields the protein CASSEVPSWGANVLTF.

The chain joins TRBV6-1 to TRBJ1-5, with a weak D call TRBD1 (5 bases). The V end lost 0 bases, the J end lost 1 base, and 10 bases lay between the germline ends. The CDR3 is made up of 16 amino acids. The V gene's germline CDR1 is MNHNS and CDR2 SASEGT. This CDR3 is CASSEAWTTSNQPQHF. The CDR3 bases are TGTGCCAGCAGTGAAGCTTGGACAACCAGCAATCAGCCCCAGCATTTT.

The rearrangement joins TRBV19 to TRBJ2-5, with D tentatively TRBD1 (6 bases). Deletions cut 1 base from V and 4 bases from J, with 13 bases between. Germline-derived CDR1 and CDR2 are LNHDA and SQIVND (reference sequence). The CDR3 has 15 residues. The chain's CDR3 is CASSIAGRGRETQYF. In DNA, the CDR3 is TGTGCCAGTAGTATAGCGGGCAGGGGAAGAGAGACCCAGTACTTC.

About this clone: Sequence at one end of the junction differs from germline and may be a read error. The chain recombines TRBV5-1 with TRBJ2-2, with a weak D call TRBD2 (5 bases). Germline CDR1 and CDR2: SGHRS and YFSETQ. This CDR3 spans 14 amino acids. The CDR3 region is CASSLAGNAGELFF. DNA of the CDR3: TGCGCCAGCAGCTTGGCGGGGAACGCCGGGGAGCTGTTTTTT.

The chain employs TRBV6-1 and TRBJ2-7, with D unresolved. Germline V gene lookup returns CDR1 MNHNS and CDR2 SASEGT. Trimming removed 4 bases from V and 4 bases from J, with 14 bases in between. The CDR3 has 14 amino acids. CDR3 sequence: CASSVGQVLYEQYF. DNA of the CDR3: TGTGCCAGCAGTGTAGGTCAGGTTTTATACGAGCAGTACTTC.

V is TRBV27 and J is TRBJ1-1; 7 nucleotides agree with TRBD1. J gave up 0 bases and V 5 bases, and 6 bases lay outside the gene matches. The CDR3 has 15 residues. Germline V gives CDR1 MNHEY, CDR2 SMNVEV (reference sequence). DNA for the CDR3: TGTGCCAGCAGTCCTGGGACAGCCTTGAACACTGAAGCTTTCTTT. Its protein product is CASSPGTALNTEAFF.

The chain links TRBV4-1 to TRBJ2-5; TRBD2 agrees at 8 bases. The J segment lost 3 bases and the V segment lost 0 bases, leaving 6 bases of the junction unmatched. Germline-derived CDR1 and CDR2 are MGHRA and YSYEKL. The CDR3 spans 16 residues. Here the CDR3 reads CASSQERGGGKETQYF. In DNA form, the CDR3 reads TGCGCCAGCAGCCAAGAGCGCGGCGGGGGGAAAGAGACCCAGTACTTC.

The V call is TRBV5-1, the J call TRBJ2-7, with 9 bases matching TRBD1. The ends lost 6 bases at V and 8 bases at J; junction bases unmatched: 12. The germline gives CDR1 SGHRS, CDR2 YFSETQ. The CDR3 length is 14 residues. CDR3 sequence: CASNAGQGHGQQYF. The CDR3 DNA reads as TGCGCCAGCAACGCGGGACAGGGTCATGGGCAGCAGTACTTC.

J is TRBJ1-2 and V is TRBV5-6; D unresolved. Per germline, CDR1 SGHDT and CDR2 YYEEEE. The V end was cut by 2 bases, the J end by 0 bases, with 17 bases between. The CDR3 is 17 residues long. CDR3 protein: CASSFRRALNPNYGYTF. DNA for the CDR3: TGTGCCAGCAGCTTCAGGAGGGCCCTTAACCCTAACTATGGCTACACCTTC.

The chain joins TRBV18 to TRBJ2-3; D not resolved. The CDR3 runs 13 residues. Trimming removed 4 bases at V and 2 bases at J, with 7 bases between. CDR1 is KGHSH, CDR2 LQKENI, per germline. In DNA form, the CDR3 reads TGTGCCAGCTCACAACAGACCACAGATACGCAGTATTTT. It is translated as CASSQQTTDTQYF.

On this clone: Distinct nucleotide sequences in the sample also encode this CDR3. This rearrangement joins TRBV2 to TRBJ2-7, with D possibly being TRBD2 (6 bases). Trimming cost V 10 bases and J 2 bases, with 12 bases left between them. Per germline, CDR1 SNHLY and CDR2 FYNNEI. The CDR3 spans 12 residues. The CDR3 region has the DNA TGTGCCAACCGAGCGGGTCCCTACGAGCAGTACTTC. This encodes CANRAGPYEQYF. The complete variable domain, with remaining parts taken from reference TRBV2 and TRBJ2-7, reads EPEVTQTPSHQVTQMGQEVILRCVPISNHLYFYWYRQILGQKVEFLVSFYNNEISEKSEIFDDQFSVERPDGSNFTLKIRSTKLEDSAMYFCANRAGPYEQYFGPGTRLTVT.

The chain has TRBV9 and TRBJ1-4, with TRBD1 matching 9 bases. With 3 bases clipped from V and 2 bases from J, the junction kept 14 bases outside the gene matches. Germline CDR1 and CDR2: SGDLS and YYNGEE. This CDR3 has 19 residues. The CDR3 region is CASSGQQGAPSATNEKLFF. CDR3 sequence (DNA): TGTGCCAGCAGCGGCCAACAGGGGGCTCCTTCTGCTACTAATGAAAAACTGTTTTTT.

The chain combines TRBV2 with TRBJ2-2; 7 nucleotides agree with TRBD1. Germline V CDR1 and CDR2: SNHLY, FYNNEI. Trimming at V came to 4 bases and at J to 4 bases, leaving 6 bases not matched to a gene. The CDR3 is 15 amino acids. Here the CDR3 reads CASSAGQSTTGELFF. The CDR3, as DNA: TGTGCCAGCAGTGCGGGACAGAGTACCACCGGGGAGCTGTTTTTT.